Sequencing of this T cell receptor beta chain was carried out in a study of technical replicates of blood from several donors. The repertoire was sequenced with immunoSEQ multiplex PCR; TCRdb's copy has only in-frame clones and lacks some. The sample consists of 100,000 or so clones, around 96% of them appearing once. V lost 1 base and J 0 bases, leaving 6 bases between the germline ends. The length of the CDR3 is 13 residues. The germline gives CDR1 SQVTM, CDR2 ANQGSEA. The TCR sequence derives from a human donor in good health. The chain employs TRBV29-1 and TRBJ1-1, with D unresolved. The sequencing input was T cells isolated from PBMCs. In DNA form, the CDR3 reads TGCAGCGTTGAAGGGCAGTTGAACACTGAAGCTTTCTTT. Protein product: CSVEGQLNTEAFF.